Presented here are 7 T cell receptor beta chains from one specimen sequenced in a study of blood T cell repertoires in COVID-19. Produced via immunoSEQ multiplex PCR; TCRdb's table is partial and in-frame only. The data show 150,000 to 200,000 clones, 80% to 90% seen once. Specimen: peripheral blood. The receptors here all came from a man aged 18 to 35 who had recovered from COVID-19.

This clone was detected once. The chain recombines TRBV2 with TRBJ2-7, with 13 positions matching TRBD2. The CDR3 is made up of 14 amino acids. Germline CDR1 SNHLY, CDR2 FYNNEI. With 9 bases clipped from V and 0 bases from J, the junction kept 2 bases outside the gene matches. In DNA, the CDR3 is TGTGCCAGGGGACTAGCGGGGAACTCCTACGAGCAGTACTTC. Translated: CARGLAGNSYEQYF. The full variable domain, completed using reference TRBV2 and TRBJ2-7, is EPEVTQTPSHQVTQMGQEVILRCVPISNHLYFYWYRQILGQKVEFLVSFYNNEISEKSEIFDDQFSVERPDGSNFTLKIRSTKLEDSAMYFCARGLAGNSYEQYFGPGTRLTVT.

Only a few counts were recorded for this clone. V gene TRBV11-2 combines with J gene TRBJ2-1, with D perhaps matching TRBD1 (5 bases). CDR3 length: 14 amino acids. V lost 0 bases, J lost 9 bases, and 12 bases lay in between. The germline V gene has CDR1 SGHAT and CDR2 FQNNGV. The CDR3 DNA reads TGTGCCAGCAGCTTAGATCCGCAGGGTCGTGAGCAGTTCTTC. It codes for CASSLDPQGREQFF.

The chain couples TRBV15 to TRBJ2-1, with 7 bases lining up with TRBD2. Germline V gene lookup returns CDR1 LNHNV and CDR2 YYDKDF (reference sequence). The CDR3 contains 15 residues. V was clipped by 8 bases and J by 1 base; unmatched bases: 8. CDR3 sequence reads: CATEVGAGSYNEQFF. The CDR3 bases are TGTGCCACCGAGGTGGGAGCGGGATCCTACAATGAGCAGTTCTTC. The full variable domain, rest sourced from reference TRBV15 and TRBJ2-1, is DAMVIQNPRYQVTQFGKPVTLSCSQTLNHNVMYWYQQKSSQAPKLLFHYYDKDFNNEADTPDNFQSRRPNTSFCFLDIRSPGLGDTAMYLCATEVGAGSYNEQFFGPGTRLTVL.

J is TRBJ1-1 and V is TRBV3-1 (or the pseudogene TRBV3-2); 7 bases line up with TRBD1. This CDR3 is built from 16 residues. The germline gives CDR1 LGHDT, CDR2 YNNKEL (reference sequence). V dropped 1 base and J dropped 4; count of bases not matched to a gene: 9. The DNA of the CDR3 is TGTGCCAGCAGCCAAGGTCCCACAGGGGTCGGCACTGAAGCTTTCTTT. Protein product: CASSQGPTGVGTEAFF.

V and J are TRBV2 and TRBJ2-7; 14 positions agree with TRBD2. CDR3 length equals 15 residues. Germline loops: CDR1 SNHLY, CDR2 FYNNEI. The J segment lost 4 bases and the V segment lost 6 bases, leaving 5 bases of the junction unmatched. In DNA form, the CDR3 reads TGTGCCAGCAGACGACTAGCGGGAGGGCTGTACGAGCAGTACTTC. The encoded protein is CASRRLAGGLYEQYF.

This clone was seen at least ten times. The chain uses TRBV27 and TRBJ2-7; 8 bases fit TRBD2. V lost 4 bases, J lost 2 bases, and 7 bases stayed unmatched. Germline CDR1 MNHEY, CDR2 SMNVEV (reference sequence). CDR3 length equals 15 residues. This chain's CDR3 is CASSSDGRGAYEQYF. CDR3 nucleotide sequence: TGTGCCAGCAGTTCGGACGGGAGGGGGGCCTACGAGCAGTACTTC.

CDR3 sequence: CASIGGVVAFF. Here the CDR3 DNA reads TGTGCCAGCATAGGGGGGGTTGTGGCTTTCTTT. The chain has TRBV27 and TRBJ1-1; possible D gene TRBD1, 6 bases. V lost 7 bases and J lost 11, with 14 bases in between. CDR1 and CDR2 (germline): MNHEY, SMNVEV (reference sequence). The CDR3 spans 11 residues.